A selection of T cell receptor beta chains follows, all from one sample in a study of beta chain features in type 1 diabetes. Clones were read by immunoSEQ multiplex PCR, and TCRdb kept only the in-frame ones, dropping some. The sample lists 200,000 to 250,000 clones; around 65% were seen once. Sequences were obtained from naive CD4+ T cells from blood. The receptor source for this set is a man younger than 45 in good health. The CDR3 runs from the conserved cysteine through the conserved F or W. Each record gives: CDR3 length, J gene, V gene, CDR3 protein.

12 | TRBJ1-1 | TRBV29-1 | CSVSGMNTEAFF
13 | TRBJ2-3 | TRBV10-3 | CAISGSLVDTQYF
14 | TRBJ2-7 | TRBV9 | CASSPQNGNYEQYF
16 | TRBJ2-7 | TRBV7-2 | CASSLARLAGAHEQYF
12 | TRBJ2-7 | TRBV30 | CAWDDSPYEQYF
12 | TRBJ2-1 | TRBV15 | CATSIIRDEQFF
18 | TRBJ2-1 | TRBV30 | CAWSVGITRSSSYNEQFF
11 | TRBJ2-5 | TRBV30 | CAWSSLETQYF
13 | TRBJ2-7 | TRBV9 | CASSPGGFYEQYF
15 | TRBJ2-1 | TRBV7-2 | CASSSDRGGYNEQFF
14 | TRBJ1-2 | TRBV30 | CAWSVRGFPYGYTF
13 | TRBJ2-1 | TRBV7-2 | CASSLEDRSKQFF
15 | TRBJ2-1 | TRBV30 | CAWSVTLTPYNEQFF
14 | TRBJ2-7 | TRBV28 | CASSPTGDAVEQYF
15 | TRBJ2-1 | TRBV2 | CASRETGGFYNEQFF
15 | TRBJ2-7 | TRBV5-1 | CASSLEQGGPYEQYF
14 | TRBJ2-7 | TRBV7-9 | CASSQGQVYYEQYF
11 | TRBJ2-7 | TRBV20-1 | CSAKREIEQYF
16 | TRBJ2-5 | TRBV5-4 | CASSLEGTGSEETQYF
12 | TRBJ2-1 | TRBV28 | CASSTQGRWQFF
13 | TRBJ1-1 | TRBV30 | CAWTGGLNTEAFF
13 | TRBJ2-2 | TRBV29-1 | CSGRRPGTGELFF
14 | TRBJ2-7 | TRBV30 | CAWSVGTGTYEQYF
13 | TRBJ1-2 | TRBV30 | CAWKGQENYGYTF
14 | TRBJ2-7 | TRBV7-2 | CASSGHQGTYEQYF
15 | TRBJ1-5 | TRBV15 | CATSSRERSNQPQHF
12 | TRBJ2-1 | TRBV7-2 | CASSHSTGEQFF
16 | TRBJ2-2 | TRBV30 | CAWSAGLAAPPGELFF
16 | TRBJ2-5 | TRBV9 | CASSVATRATQETQYF
14 | TRBJ2-6 | TRBV9 | CASRKGAGANVLTF
14 | TRBJ1-3 | TRBV7-9 | CASSYSISGNTIYF
12 | TRBJ1-2 | TRBV30 | CAGTRTPYGYTF
11 | TRBJ2-5 | TRBV20-1 | CSALDQETQYF
14 | TRBJ2-7 | TRBV7-2 | CASSPGQGKGEQYF
13 | TRBJ1-5 | TRBV18 | CASSPLVDQPQHF
12 | TRBJ1-1 | TRBV7-2 | CASSTWNTEAFF
14 | TRBJ1-2 | TRBV30 | CAWSVGPDTYGYTF
15 | TRBJ1-5 | TRBV23-1 | CASSQPDGCNQPQHF
18 | TRBJ1-3 | TRBV9 | CASSVGDPGSSSGNTIYF
19 | TRBJ1-6 | TRBV4-2 | CASSQEIMGIGSYNSPLHF
15 | TRBJ2-1 | TRBV30 | CAWGPPGQVYNEQFF
17 | TRBJ1-6 | TRBV30 | CAWSPTRISSYNSPLHF
14 | TRBJ2-3 | TRBV7-9 | CASSLGLHTDTQYF
15 | TRBJ2-7 | TRBV4-1 | CASSPGHNNLYEQYF
13 | TRBJ1-1 | TRBV11-1 | CASSARQSTEAFF
13 | TRBJ1-5 | TRBV7-2 | CASSQNAGQPQHF
12 | TRBJ2-7 | TRBV5-1 | CASSLGQGEQYF
13 | TRBJ2-7 | TRBV27 | CASSRVATYEQYF
12 | TRBJ1-6 | TRBV19 | CASSSGFSPLHF
15 | TRBJ1-4 | TRBV30 | CASNPGSDGPEKLFF
16 | TRBJ2-3 | TRBV7-2 | CASSFGRWQSTDTQYF
14 | TRBJ2-7 | TRBV30 | CAWSVGGQAYEQYF
14 | TRBJ2-5 | TRBV9 | CASSPGTNQETQYF
9 | TRBJ2-4 | TRBV12-5 | CASGAEQYF
11 | TRBJ2-3 | TRBV10-1 | CASSDRDTQYF
15 | TRBJ2-3 | TRBV11-2 | CASSLEGASTDTQYF
13 | TRBJ2-7 | TRBV25-1 | CASKGAGDYEQYF
14 | TRBJ2-7 | TRBV29-1 | CSVGSGHLSYEQYF
12 | TRBJ2-3 | TRBV29-1 | CSVRTSTDTQYF